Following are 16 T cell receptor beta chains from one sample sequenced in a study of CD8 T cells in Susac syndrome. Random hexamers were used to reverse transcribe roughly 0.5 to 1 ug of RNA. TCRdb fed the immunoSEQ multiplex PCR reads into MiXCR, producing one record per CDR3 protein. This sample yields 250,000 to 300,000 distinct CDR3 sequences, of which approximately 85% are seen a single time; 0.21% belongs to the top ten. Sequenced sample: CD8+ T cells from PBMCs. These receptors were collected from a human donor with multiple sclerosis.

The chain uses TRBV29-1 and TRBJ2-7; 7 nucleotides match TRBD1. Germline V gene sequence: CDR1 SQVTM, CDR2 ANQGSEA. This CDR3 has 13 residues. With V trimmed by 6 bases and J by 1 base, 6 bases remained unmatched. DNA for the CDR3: TGCAGCGTCGTCCGGGACAGTTCCTACGAGCAGTACTTC. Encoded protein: CSVVRDSSYEQYF.

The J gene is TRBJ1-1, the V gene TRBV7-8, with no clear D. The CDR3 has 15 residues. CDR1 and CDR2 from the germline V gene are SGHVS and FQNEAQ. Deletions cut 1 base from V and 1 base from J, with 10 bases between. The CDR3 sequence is CASSLERAWNTEAFF. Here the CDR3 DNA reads TGTGCCAGCAGCTTAGAAAGGGCATGGAACACTGAAGCTTTCTTT. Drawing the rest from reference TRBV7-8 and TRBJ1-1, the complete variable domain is GAGVSQSPRYKVAKRGQDVALRCDPISGHVSLFWYQQALGQGPEFLTYFQNEAQLDKSGLPSDRFFAERPEGSVSTLKIQRTQQEDSAVYLCASSLERAWNTEAFFGQGTRLTVV.

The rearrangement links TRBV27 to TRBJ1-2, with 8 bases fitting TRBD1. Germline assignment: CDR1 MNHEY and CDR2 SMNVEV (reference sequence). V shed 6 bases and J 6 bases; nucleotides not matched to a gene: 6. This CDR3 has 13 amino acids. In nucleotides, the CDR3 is TGTGCCAGCAGACCACAGGGGGGACATGGCTACACCTTC. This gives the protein CASRPQGGHGYTF.

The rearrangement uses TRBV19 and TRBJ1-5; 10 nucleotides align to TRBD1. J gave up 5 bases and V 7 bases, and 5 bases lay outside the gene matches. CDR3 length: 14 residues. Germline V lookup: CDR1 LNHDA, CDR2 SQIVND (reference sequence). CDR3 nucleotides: TGTGCCAGTATCGGGACAGGGGCTTATCAGCCCCAGCATTTT. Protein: CASIGTGAYQPQHF. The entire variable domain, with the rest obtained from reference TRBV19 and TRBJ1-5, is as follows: DGGITQSPKYLFRKEGQNVTLSCEQNLNHDAMYWYRQDPGQGLRLIYYSQIVNDFQKGDIAEGYSVSREKKESFPLTVTSAQKNPTAFYLCASIGTGAYQPQHFGDGTRLSIL.

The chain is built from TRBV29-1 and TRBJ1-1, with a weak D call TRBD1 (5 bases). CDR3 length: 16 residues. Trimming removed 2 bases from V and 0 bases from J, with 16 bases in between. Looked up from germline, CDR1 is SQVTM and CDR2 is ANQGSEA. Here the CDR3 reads CSVEKMTAPVNTEAFF. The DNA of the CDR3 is TGCAGCGTTGAAAAGATGACAGCCCCTGTGAACACTGAAGCTTTCTTT.

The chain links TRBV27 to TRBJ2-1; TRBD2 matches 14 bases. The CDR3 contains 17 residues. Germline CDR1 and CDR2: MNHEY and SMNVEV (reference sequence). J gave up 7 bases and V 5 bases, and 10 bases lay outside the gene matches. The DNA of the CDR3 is TGTGCCAGCAGTCCACCAAGACTAGCGGGAGGGAGGAATGAGCAGTTCTTC. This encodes CASSPPRLAGGRNEQFF.

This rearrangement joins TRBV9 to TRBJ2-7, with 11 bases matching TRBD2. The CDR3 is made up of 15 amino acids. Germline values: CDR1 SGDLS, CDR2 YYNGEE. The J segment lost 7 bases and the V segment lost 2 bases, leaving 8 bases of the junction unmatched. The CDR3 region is CASSVTSGSPREQYF. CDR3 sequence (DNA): TGTGCCAGCAGCGTCACTAGCGGGAGCCCCAGAGAGCAGTACTTC.

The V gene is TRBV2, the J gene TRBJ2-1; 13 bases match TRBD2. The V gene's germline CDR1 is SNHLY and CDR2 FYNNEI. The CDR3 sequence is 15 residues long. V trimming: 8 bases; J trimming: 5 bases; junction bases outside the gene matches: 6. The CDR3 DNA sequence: TGTGCCAGCCAAGGACTAGCGGGAGTTGACAATGAGCAGTTCTTC. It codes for CASQGLAGVDNEQFF.

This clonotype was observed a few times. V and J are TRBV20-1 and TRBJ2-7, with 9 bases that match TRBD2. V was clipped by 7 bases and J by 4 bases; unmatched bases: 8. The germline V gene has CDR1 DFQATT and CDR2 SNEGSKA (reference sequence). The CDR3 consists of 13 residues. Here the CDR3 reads CSVPRTSAYEQYF. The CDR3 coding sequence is TGCAGTGTCCCGAGGACTAGCGCGTACGAGCAGTACTTC.

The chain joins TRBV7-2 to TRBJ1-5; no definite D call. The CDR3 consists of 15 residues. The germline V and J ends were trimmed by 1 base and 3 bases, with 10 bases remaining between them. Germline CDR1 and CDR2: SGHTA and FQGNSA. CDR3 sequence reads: CASSLVRSDNQPQHF. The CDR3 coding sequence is TGTGCCAGCAGCTTAGTACGTTCCGACAATCAGCCCCAGCATTTT.

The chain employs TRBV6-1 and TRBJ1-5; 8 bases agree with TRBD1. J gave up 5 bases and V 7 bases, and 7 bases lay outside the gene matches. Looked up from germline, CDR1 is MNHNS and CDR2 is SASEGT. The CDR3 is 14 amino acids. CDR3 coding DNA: TGTGCCAGCAACCTTGACAGGGGCCATCAGCCCCAGCATTTT. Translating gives CASNLDRGHQPQHF.

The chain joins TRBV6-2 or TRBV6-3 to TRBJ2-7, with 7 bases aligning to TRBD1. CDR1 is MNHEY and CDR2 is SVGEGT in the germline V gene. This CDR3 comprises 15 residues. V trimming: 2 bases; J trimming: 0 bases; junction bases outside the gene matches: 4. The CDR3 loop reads CASSYPAGGSYEQYF. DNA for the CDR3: TGTGCCAGCAGTTACCCTGCAGGGGGCTCCTACGAGCAGTACTTC.

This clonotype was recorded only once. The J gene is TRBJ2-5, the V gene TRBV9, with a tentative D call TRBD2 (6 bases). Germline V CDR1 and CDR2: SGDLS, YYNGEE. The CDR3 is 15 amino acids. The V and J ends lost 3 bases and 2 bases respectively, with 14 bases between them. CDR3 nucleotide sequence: TGTGCCAGCAGCGGCGAAGCGGGTCGACAAGAGACCCAGTACTTC. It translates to CASSGEAGRQETQYF.

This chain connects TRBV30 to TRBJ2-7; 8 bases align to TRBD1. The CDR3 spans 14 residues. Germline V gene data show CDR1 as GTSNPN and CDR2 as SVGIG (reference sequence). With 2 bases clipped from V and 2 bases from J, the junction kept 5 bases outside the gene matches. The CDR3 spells CAWSPPGQAYEQYF. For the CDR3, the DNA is TGTGCCTGGAGTCCTCCGGGACAGGCCTACGAGCAGTACTTC.

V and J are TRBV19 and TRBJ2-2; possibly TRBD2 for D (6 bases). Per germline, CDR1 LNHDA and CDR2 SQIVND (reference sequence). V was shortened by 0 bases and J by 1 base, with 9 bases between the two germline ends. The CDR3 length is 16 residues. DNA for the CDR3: TGTGCCAGTAGTATAGATGCGGGGCTGAACACCGGGGAGCTGTTTTTT. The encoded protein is CASSIDAGLNTGELFF. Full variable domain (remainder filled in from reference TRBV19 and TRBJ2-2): DGGITQSPKYLFRKEGQNVTLSCEQNLNHDAMYWYRQDPGQGLRLIYYSQIVNDFQKGDIAEGYSVSREKKESFPLTVTSAQKNPTAFYLCASSIDAGLNTGELFFGEGSRLTVL.

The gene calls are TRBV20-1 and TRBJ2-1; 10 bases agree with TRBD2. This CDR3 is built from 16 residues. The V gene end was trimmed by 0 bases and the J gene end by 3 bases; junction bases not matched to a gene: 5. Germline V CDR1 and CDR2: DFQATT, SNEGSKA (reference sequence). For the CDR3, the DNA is TGCAGTGCTAGAGATCCAACTAGCGGGGACTACAATGAGCAGTTCTTC. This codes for CSARDPTSGDYNEQFF.